The 9 T cell receptor beta chains listed next were all sequenced from one sample in a study of T cells expressing NK-cell markers. TCRdb reanalyzed the 5' RACE reads, giving one entry per CDR3 protein sequence and no DNA. Seen in this sample are 500,000 to 700,000 distinct CDR3 sequences; the ten most common clones hold around 4%. The source material was blood T cells: a sorted CD56 or NKG2C T cell subset, CD4+ or CD8+ T cells, or bulk PBMC T cells (not recorded which). The source of these receptors is a man between 18 and 29 years old in good health.

This chain joins TRBV6-5 and TRBJ2-3; without DNA, the TCRdb call of TRBD2 cannot be checked. Germline V gene lookup returns CDR1 MNHEY and CDR2 SVGAGI. The CDR3 has 12 residues. Here the CDR3 reads CASSPPGLSQYF.

J is TRBJ2-2 and V is TRBV24-1; TCRdb gives TRBD2 as the D gene, but with no DNA this cannot be confirmed. Germline CDR1 and CDR2: KGHDR and SFDVKD. The CDR3 has 18 amino acids. The CDR3 is CATSDPVLTSGRPGELFF.

The chain couples TRBV29-1 to TRBJ1-2; the D call from TCRdb, TRBD1, cannot be confirmed without DNA. The CDR3 is made up of 13 amino acids. The V gene's germline CDR1 is SQVTM and CDR2 ANQGSEA. The CDR3 is CSVEWDRVYGYTF.

The gene calls are TRBV7-2 and TRBJ2-7; the TCRdb call, TRBD1, lacks DNA for checking. Germline lookup yields CDR1 SGHTA and CDR2 FQGNSA. This CDR3 is built from 13 residues. The CDR3 is CASGHRDRHEQYF.

The chain employs TRBV5-5 and TRBJ2-1; the TCRdb D gene call, TRBD1, has no DNA to confirm it. The germline V gene has CDR1 SGHKS and CDR2 YYEKEE (reference sequence). The CDR3 spans 14 residues. CDR3 region: CASSFVTGGNEQFF.

The V gene is TRBV27, the J gene TRBJ2-3; TCRdb selects TRBD2, and the lack of DNA leaves this call unchecked. CDR1 and CDR2 from the germline V gene are MNHEY and SMNVEV (reference sequence). This CDR3 spans 16 amino acids. The CDR3 sequence: CASRMAGGFRTDTQYF.

The CDR3 spells CASSYVTGAFQETQYF. V and J are TRBV6-2 or TRBV6-3 and TRBJ2-5; TCRdb reports TRBD1, a call that lacks DNA to check it against. The CDR3 runs 16 residues. Germline V gives CDR1 MNHEY, CDR2 SVGEGT.

The chain employs TRBV7-9 and TRBJ2-3; TCRdb lists TRBD1, though no DNA is available to test this call. This CDR3 comprises 17 residues. The V gene's germline CDR1 is SEHNR and CDR2 FQNEAQ (reference sequence). The CDR3 protein is CASRSSGVRSGGDTQYF.

V and J are TRBV27 and TRBJ1-6. The CDR3 is made up of 17 amino acids. Germline CDR1 reads MNHEY; CDR2 reads SMNVEV (reference sequence). Here the CDR3 reads CASSSSWLSSYNSPLHF.